These 14 T cell receptor beta chains share one sample of origin, sequenced in a study of CD8 T cells in ankylosing spondylitis. TCRdb processed the 5' RACE reads anew with MiXCR; each CDR3 protein has one entry. The sample includes about 360,000 distinct CDR3 sequences, roughly 14% of them seen just once. The sequenced sample was blood, either unsorted or a sorted T cell fraction (not recorded which). The receptors were sampled from a male donor with ankylosing spondylitis or in good health (not recorded which).

This clonotype was recorded at least ten times. J is TRBJ1-5 and V is TRBV5-1, with TRBD1 as a possible D gene (5 bases). The CDR3 sequence is 15 residues long. Looked up from germline, CDR1 is SGHRS and CDR2 is YFSETQ. Trimming removed 7 bases at V and 0 bases at J, with 14 bases between. CDR3 amino acids: CASSLGTGSNQPQHF. CDR3 nucleotides: TGCGCCAGCTCCCTCGGGACGGGTAGCAATCAGCCCCAGCATTTT.

The CDR3 protein is CASSLGLAGGSNTGELFF. The CDR3 nucleotides are TGTGCCAGCAGCTTAGGGCTAGCGGGAGGATCGAACACCGGGGAGCTGTTTTTT. This chain uses TRBV7-2 with TRBJ2-2; 11 nucleotides agree with TRBD2. Germline loops: CDR1 SGHTA, CDR2 FQGNSA. This CDR3 has 18 amino acids. After removal of 1 base from V and 0 bases from J, the junction contained 4 bases not matched to a gene. Drawing the rest from reference TRBV7-2 and TRBJ2-2, the complete variable domain is GAGVSQSPSNKVTEKGKDVELRCDPISGHTALYWYRQSLGQGLEFLIYFQGNSAPDKSGLPSDRFSAERTGGSVSTLTIQRTQQEDSAVYLCASSLGLAGGSNTGELFFGEGSRLTVL.

This clonotype was recorded a few times. The CDR3 region has the DNA TGTGCCAACAACGGGGGGGGGGTCTCCTACAATGAGCAGTTCTTC. It is translated as CANNGGGVSYNEQFF. The chain is built from TRBV12-3 or TRBV12-4 and TRBJ2-1; the match to TRBD2 covers 8 bases. This CDR3 has 15 residues. J gave up 0 bases and V 10 bases, and 8 bases lay outside the gene matches.

The rearrangement uses TRBV9 and TRBJ2-2, with TRBD2 matching over 13 bases. V lost 0 bases and J lost 6; bases outside the gene matches: 14. Germline V gene data show CDR1 as SGDLS and CDR2 as YYNGEE. The CDR3 has 20 residues. CDR3 region: CASSVDPMSQTSGRAGELFF. The CDR3 nucleotides are TGTGCCAGCAGCGTAGATCCCATGTCCCAAACTAGCGGGAGGGCCGGGGAGCTGTTTTTT.

J is TRBJ2-7 and V is TRBV27, with TRBD1 matching over 10 bases. Germline V CDR1 and CDR2: MNHEY, SMNVEV (reference sequence). V dropped 4 bases and J dropped 0; count of bases not matched to a gene: 9. The CDR3 is 17 amino acids. In nucleotides, the CDR3 is TGTGCCAGCAGTTCGACGACAGGGGGCCAGAGCTCCTACGAGCAGTACTTC. Residues: CASSSTTGGQSSYEQYF.

This chain connects TRBV5-6 to TRBJ2-1; 10 bases map to TRBD1. The CDR3 covers 16 residues. Germline-derived CDR1 and CDR2 are SGHDT and YYEEEE. J gave up 7 bases and V 5 bases, and 12 bases lay outside the gene matches. CDR3 in amino acids: CASSLRQGAFGNEQFF. The CDR3 nucleotides read TGTGCCAGCAGTTTGAGACAGGGGGCATTTGGGAATGAGCAGTTCTTC.

In its sample, this clonotype was seen a few times. This rearrangement joins TRBV5-1 to TRBJ2-1; 10 bases are shared with TRBD2. The CDR3 is 15 amino acids. Germline V gene lookup returns CDR1 SGHRS and CDR2 YFSETQ. V shed 4 bases and J 8 bases; nucleotides not matched to a gene: 9. The CDR3 DNA reads as TGCGCCAGCAGCCCGAGCGGGAGGGCCGGCGATGAGCAGTTCTTC. It encodes CASSPSGRAGDEQFF.

This clonotype was seen a few times. This chain links TRBV20-1 with TRBJ2-3; TRBD1 agrees at 9 bases. The junction had 11 bases not matched to a gene; V was cut back by 0 bases and J by 10 bases. The CDR3 is 15 amino acids. In germline, CDR1 is DFQATT, CDR2 SNEGSKA (reference sequence). CDR3 sequence reads: CSAREDRGPYGAQYF. As DNA, the CDR3 is TGCAGTGCTAGAGAGGACAGGGGACCCTATGGGGCGCAGTATTTT.

This clonotype was picked up a small number of times. The chain is built from TRBV11-2 and TRBJ2-7; D assignment may be TRBD1 or TRBD2 (5 bases each). The V and J ends lost 4 bases and 0 bases respectively, with 22 bases between them. This CDR3 comprises 18 residues. The germline V gene has CDR1 SGHAT and CDR2 FQNNGV. The CDR3 here is CASSSGWGSTFFSYEQYF. The CDR3 DNA reads TGTGCCAGCAGCTCTGGATGGGGGTCCACGTTCTTCTCCTACGAGCAGTACTTC. Combining the CDR3 with reference TRBV11-2 and TRBJ2-7 gives the whole variable domain EAGVAQSPRYKIIEKRQSVAFWCNPISGHATLYWYQQILGQGPKLLIQFQNNGVVDDSQLPKDRFSAERLKGVDSTLKIQPAKLEDSAVYLCASSSGWGSTFFSYEQYFGPGTRLTVT.

This clonotype was observed a few times. CDR3 sequence: CASSLDGLGEQYF. In DNA, the CDR3 is TGTGCCAGCAGCTTAGACGGGCTCGGGGAGCAGTACTTC. The genes are TRBV7-9 and TRBJ2-7; no firm D call. This CDR3 spans 13 amino acids. Germline lookup yields CDR1 SEHNR and CDR2 FQNEAQ (reference sequence). Trimming left V 1 base short and J 7 bases short, with 11 bases between.

The V gene is TRBV29-1, the J gene TRBJ2-7; TRBD2 might be the D (6 bases). The V end lost 8 bases, the J end lost 7 bases, and 18 bases lay between the germline ends. The CDR3 spans 12 residues. Germline-derived CDR1 and CDR2 are SQVTM and ANQGSEA. CDR3 sequence: CSSSGTGGEQYF. CDR3 nucleotides: TGCAGCTCTTCGGGGACTGGTGGGGAGCAGTACTTC.

This clonotype was recorded at least ten times. The chain couples TRBV5-1 to TRBJ2-1; D is ambiguous. Trimming removed 3 bases at V and 7 bases at J, with 17 bases between. The CDR3 has 15 residues. CDR1 SGHRS and CDR2 YFSETQ come from the germline V gene. CDR3 residues: CASSSIRSLSNEQFF. The CDR3 bases are TGCGCCAGCAGCTCGATCAGATCCCTTAGTAATGAGCAGTTCTTC.

This clonotype showed up just a few times. The V gene is TRBV12-3 or TRBV12-4, the J gene TRBJ2-5; weak D call: TRBD2 (5 bases). The CDR3 runs to 14 residues. With 2 bases removed from V and 5 bases from J, the gap between germline ends came to 12 bases. CDR3 loop: CASSLHGEMETQYF. CDR3 in DNA: TGTGCCAGCAGTTTACACGGGGAGATGGAGACCCAGTACTTC.

This clonotype has a handful of counts. This chain links TRBV6-1 with TRBJ1-2; D gene unclear. The V gene's germline CDR1 is MNHNS and CDR2 SASEGT. The CDR3 sequence is 16 residues long. Trimming left V 4 bases short and J 1 base short, with 16 bases between. CDR3 in amino acids: CASSVGRPGINYGYTF. The DNA for the CDR3 is TGTGCCAGCAGTGTCGGTCGACCGGGGATTAACTATGGCTACACCTTC.